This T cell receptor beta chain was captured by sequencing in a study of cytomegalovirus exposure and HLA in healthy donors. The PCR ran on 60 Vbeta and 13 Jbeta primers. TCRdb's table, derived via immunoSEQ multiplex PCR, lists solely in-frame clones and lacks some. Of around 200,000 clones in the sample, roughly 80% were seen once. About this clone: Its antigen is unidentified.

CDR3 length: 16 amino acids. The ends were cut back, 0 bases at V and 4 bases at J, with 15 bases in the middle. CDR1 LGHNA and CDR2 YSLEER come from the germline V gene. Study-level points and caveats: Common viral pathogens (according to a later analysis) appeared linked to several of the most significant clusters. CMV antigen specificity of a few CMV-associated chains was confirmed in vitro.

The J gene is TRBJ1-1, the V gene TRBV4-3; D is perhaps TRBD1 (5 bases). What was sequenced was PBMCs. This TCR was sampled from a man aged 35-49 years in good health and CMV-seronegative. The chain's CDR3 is CASSQDRSRGGTEAFF. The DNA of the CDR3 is TGCGCCAGCAGCCAAGATAGGAGTCGCGGGGGCACTGAAGCTTTCTTT.